This T cell receptor (beta chain) was profiled in a study of shared clonotypes between healthy human individuals. The naive CD8 subset, CD45RO-negative cells positively selected for CCR7, excluded terminally differentiated effector memory CD45RA+ cells. The test was conducted at deep level. Sequenced by immunoSEQ multiplex PCR; TCRdb stores in-frame clones only, minus some. This sample carries fewer than 1 million clones, roughly 96% of them seen once, and the ten largest clones take about 0.25%. The CDR3 runs to 15 residues. From germline, CDR1 is MNHEY and CDR2 SVGAGI. Trimming left V 2 bases short and J 4 bases short, with 15 bases between.

Material for sequencing was naive CD8+ T cells sorted from blood. The chain couples TRBV6-5 to TRBJ2-7, with D possibly TRBD2 on 6 matching bases. This TCR derives from a man younger than 45 in good health. CDR3 DNA sequence: TGTGCCAGCAGTTACGCTTCGGGAGTTGGGTACGAGCAGTACTTC. It specifies CASSYASGVGYEQYF.